Sequencing of this T cell receptor (beta chain) was carried out in a study of cytomegalovirus exposure and HLA in healthy donors. Study context: Later analysis reported that the approximately 120 validation repertoires shared the platform of the approximately 620 first-cohort repertoires.

Repertoires were generated with immunoSEQ multiplex PCR, while TCRdb's copy carries only in-frame clones and drops some. This sample has about 160,000 clones; roughly 86% occur once, and the top ten carry over 4%. This clone was recorded a few times. It was the approximately 130-subject validation cohort, separate from the approximately 620-subject first cohort, to which the donors belonged. What was sequenced was PBMCs. This clonotype originated in a man between 18 and 29 years old in good health and CMV-seropositive.

In DNA form, the CDR3 reads TGCGCCAGCAGCTTGGCTGCCCGGTACCCCTACGAGCAGTACTTC. Translation: CASSLAARYPYEQYF. The chain has TRBV5-1 and TRBJ2-7; D uncertain. V dropped 0 bases and J dropped 2 bases, with 12 bases sitting between them. Germline CDR1 is SGHRS and CDR2 is YFSETQ. CDR3 length: 15 amino acids.